The next 3 T cell receptor beta chains were all read from a single sample in a study of T cell responses to AZD1222 COVID-19 vaccine. Profiled with immunoSEQ multiplex PCR; TCRdb holds only in-frame clones, not every one. The profile shows 150,000 to 200,000 clones, 80% to 90% of them singletons. This material consisted of peripheral blood, taken on day 0 of AZD1222 vaccination. The receptors originated from an adult in good health.

V and J are TRBV5-1 and TRBJ2-7, with 7 positions matching TRBD2. Germline trimming cut 4 bases from V and 2 bases from J; bases unmatched to any gene: 12. There are 16 residues in the CDR3. Germline-derived CDR1 and CDR2 are SGHRS and YFSETQ. The CDR3 coding sequence is TGCGCCAGCAGCCGGGAGGAGGGCGGGCCTCCCTACGAGCAGTACTTC. Translation gives CASSREEGGPPYEQYF.

This clone was seen once. The rearrangement uses TRBV3-1 (or the pseudogene TRBV3-2) and TRBJ1-2; D gene uncertain. Germline V CDR1 and CDR2: LGHDT, YNNKEL (reference sequence). The CDR3 loop spans 15 amino acids. V lost 0 bases and J 4 bases, leaving 12 bases between the germline ends. CDR3 coding DNA: TGTGCCAGCAGCCAAGATGTCGCCGGATTCTATGGCTACACCTTC. Protein product: CASSQDVAGFYGYTF.

The chain joins TRBV27 to TRBJ2-3; 7 nucleotides align to TRBD2. With 6 bases clipped from V and 0 bases from J, the junction kept 9 bases outside the gene matches. The CDR3 covers 16 residues. CDR1 and CDR2 (germline): MNHEY, SMNVEV (reference sequence). CDR3: CASRGGVRSSTDTQYF. The CDR3 DNA is TGTGCCAGCAGGGGGGGGGTGAGATCTAGCACAGATACGCAGTATTTT.